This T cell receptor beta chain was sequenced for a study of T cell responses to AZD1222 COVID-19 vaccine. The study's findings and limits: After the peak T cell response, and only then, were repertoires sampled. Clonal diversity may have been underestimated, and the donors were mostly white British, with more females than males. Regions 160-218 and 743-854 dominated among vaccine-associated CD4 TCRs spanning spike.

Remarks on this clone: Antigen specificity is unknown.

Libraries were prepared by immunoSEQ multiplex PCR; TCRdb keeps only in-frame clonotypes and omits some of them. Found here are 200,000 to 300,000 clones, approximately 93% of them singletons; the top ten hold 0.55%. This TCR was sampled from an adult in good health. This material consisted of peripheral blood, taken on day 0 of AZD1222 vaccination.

CDR3 in amino acids: CASSQWSGTATGELFF. In nucleotides, the CDR3 is TGTGCCAGCAGTCAATGGAGTGGGACAGCCACCGGGGAGCTGTTTTTT. The V gene is TRBV7-9, the J gene TRBJ2-2, with TRBD1 matching 7 bases. The CDR3 runs to 16 residues. CDR1 is SEHNR, CDR2 FQNEAQ, per germline (reference sequence). V shed 6 bases and J 4 bases; nucleotides not matched to a gene: 11.